The T cell receptor beta chain under discussion was sequenced for a study of beta chain features in type 1 diabetes. Overall study: Summed over all samples, the examined sorted cells came to 90 million to 120 million.

Study-level points and caveats: In every one of the four CD4+ subsets, TCRB CDR3s were moderately but significantly shorter in Type 1 diabetes patients.

Per the germline V gene, CDR1 is KGHSH and CDR2 is LQKENI. V trimming: 8 bases; J trimming: 3 bases; junction bases outside the gene matches: 3. The CDR3 is made up of 13 amino acids. What was sequenced were expressed TCRB transcripts, since all of the isolated RNA had been reverse transcribed. The assay was immunoSEQ multiplex PCR, and TCRdb's table has in-frame clones only and misses some. The table has just over 600,000 clones, about a sixth seen once; the top ten hold approximately 0.093%. Concerning this clone: The antigen remains unidentified.

This TCR derives from a man between 18 and 29 years old in good health. What was sequenced was naive CD4+ T cells from blood. V gene TRBV18 combines with J gene TRBJ2-7; 11 bases match TRBD2. CDR3 nucleotide sequence: TGTGCCAGCCGACTAGCGGGGATCTACGAGCAGTACTTC. Protein: CASRLAGIYEQYF.